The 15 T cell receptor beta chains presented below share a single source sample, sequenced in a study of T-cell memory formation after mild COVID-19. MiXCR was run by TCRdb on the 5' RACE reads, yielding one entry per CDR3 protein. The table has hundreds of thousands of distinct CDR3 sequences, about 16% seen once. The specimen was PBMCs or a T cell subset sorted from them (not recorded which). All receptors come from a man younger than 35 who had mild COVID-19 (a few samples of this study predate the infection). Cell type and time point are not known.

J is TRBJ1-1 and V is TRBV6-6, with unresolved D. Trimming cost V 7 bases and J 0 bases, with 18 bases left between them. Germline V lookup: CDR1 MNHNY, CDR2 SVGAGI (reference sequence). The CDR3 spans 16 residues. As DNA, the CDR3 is TGTGCCAGCATGAATTGGGCAGTCAACATGAACACTGAAGCTTTCTTT. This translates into CASMNWAVNMNTEAFF.

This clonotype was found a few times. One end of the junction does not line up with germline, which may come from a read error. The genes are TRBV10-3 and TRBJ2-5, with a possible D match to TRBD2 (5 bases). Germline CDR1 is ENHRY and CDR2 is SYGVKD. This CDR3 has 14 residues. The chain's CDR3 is CAISDGITVLHPHF. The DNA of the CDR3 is TGTGCCATCAGTGACGGGATTACAGTACTTCATCCTCACTTC.

In DNA, the CDR3 is TGTGCCACCAGCAGGGCGGACAGATTCACAGATACGCAGTATTTT. It codes for CATSRADRFTDTQYF. The chain couples TRBV15 to TRBJ2-3; D perhaps matches TRBD1 (6 bases). The CDR3 is made up of 15 amino acids. V gave up 3 bases and J gave up 2 bases, with 12 bases separating them. In germline, CDR1 is LNHNV, CDR2 YYDKDF (reference sequence).

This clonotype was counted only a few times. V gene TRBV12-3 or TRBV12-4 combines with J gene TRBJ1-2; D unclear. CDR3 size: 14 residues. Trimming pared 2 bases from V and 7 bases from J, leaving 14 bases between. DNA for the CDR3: TGTGCCAGCAGTTTACGGGATTCAGTAGGTGGCTACACCTTC. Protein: CASSLRDSVGGYTF.

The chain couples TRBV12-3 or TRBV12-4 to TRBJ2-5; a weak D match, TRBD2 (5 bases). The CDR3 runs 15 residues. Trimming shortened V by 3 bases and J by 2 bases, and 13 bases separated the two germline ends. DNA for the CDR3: TGTGCCAGCAGTTTGAAGCGGCGCGGACAAGAGACCCAGTACTTC. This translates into CASSLKRRGQETQYF.

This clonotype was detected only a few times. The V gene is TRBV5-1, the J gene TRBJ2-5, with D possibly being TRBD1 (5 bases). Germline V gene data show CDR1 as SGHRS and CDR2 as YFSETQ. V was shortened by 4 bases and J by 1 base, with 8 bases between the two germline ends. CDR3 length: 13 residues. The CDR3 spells CASSATVQETQYF. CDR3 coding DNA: TGCGCCAGCAGCGCGACAGTCCAAGAGACCCAGTACTTC. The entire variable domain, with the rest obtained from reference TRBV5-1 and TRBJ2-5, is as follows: KAGVTQTPRYLIKTRGQQVTLSCSPISGHRSVSWYQQTPGQGLQFLFEYFSETQRNKGNFPGRFSGRQFSNSRSEMNVSTLELGDSALYLCASSATVQETQYFGPGTRLLVL.

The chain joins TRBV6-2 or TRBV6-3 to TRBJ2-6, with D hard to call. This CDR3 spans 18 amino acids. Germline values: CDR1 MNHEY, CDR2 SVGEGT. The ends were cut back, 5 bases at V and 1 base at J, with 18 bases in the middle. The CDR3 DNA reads TGTGCCAGCAGTCCACCCATTCTCTATCTATCTGGGGCCAACGTCCTGACTTTC. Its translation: CASSPPILYLSGANVLTF.

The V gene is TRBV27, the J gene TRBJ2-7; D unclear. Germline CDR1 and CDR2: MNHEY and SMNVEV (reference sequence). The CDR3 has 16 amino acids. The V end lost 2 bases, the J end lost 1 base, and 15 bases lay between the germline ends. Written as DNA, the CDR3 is TGTGCCAGCAGTTTAACGTGGACCTCCCGTTCCTACGAGCAGTACTTC. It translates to CASSLTWTSRSYEQYF.

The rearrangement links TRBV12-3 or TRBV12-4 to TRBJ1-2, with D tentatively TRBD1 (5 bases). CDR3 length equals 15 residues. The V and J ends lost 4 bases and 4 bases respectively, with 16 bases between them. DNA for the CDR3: TGTGCCAGCAGTTCCCGGGGGGTCCCTCCCTATGGCTACACCTTC. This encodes CASSSRGVPPYGYTF.

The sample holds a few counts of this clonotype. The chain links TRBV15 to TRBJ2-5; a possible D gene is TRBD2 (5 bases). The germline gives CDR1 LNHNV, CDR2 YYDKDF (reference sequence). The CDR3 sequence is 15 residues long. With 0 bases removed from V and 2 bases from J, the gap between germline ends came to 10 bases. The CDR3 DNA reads TGTGCCACCAGCAGAGATCCGGAGGTACAAGAGACCCAGTACTTC. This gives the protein CATSRDPEVQETQYF.

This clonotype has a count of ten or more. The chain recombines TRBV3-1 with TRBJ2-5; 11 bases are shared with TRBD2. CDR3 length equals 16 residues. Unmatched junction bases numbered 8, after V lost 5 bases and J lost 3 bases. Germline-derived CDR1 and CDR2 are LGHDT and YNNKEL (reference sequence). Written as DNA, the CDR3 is TGTGCCAGCAGCGCCGCTTTAGCGGGGGGGAAAGAGACCCAGTACTTC. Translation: CASSAALAGGKETQYF.

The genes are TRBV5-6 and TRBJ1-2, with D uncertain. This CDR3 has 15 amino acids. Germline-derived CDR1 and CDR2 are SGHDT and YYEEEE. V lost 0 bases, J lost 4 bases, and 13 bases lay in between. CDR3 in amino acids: CASSLVAVGSYGYTF. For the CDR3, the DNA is TGTGCCAGCAGCTTGGTAGCAGTAGGCTCCTATGGCTACACCTTC.

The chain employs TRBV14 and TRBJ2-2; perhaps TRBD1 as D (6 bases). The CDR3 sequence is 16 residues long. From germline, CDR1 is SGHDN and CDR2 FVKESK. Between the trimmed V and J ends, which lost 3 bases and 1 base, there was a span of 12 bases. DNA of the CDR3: TGTGCCAGCAGCCACCAGGGGCAGGGGAACACCGGGGAGCTGTTTTTT. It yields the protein CASSHQGQGNTGELFF.

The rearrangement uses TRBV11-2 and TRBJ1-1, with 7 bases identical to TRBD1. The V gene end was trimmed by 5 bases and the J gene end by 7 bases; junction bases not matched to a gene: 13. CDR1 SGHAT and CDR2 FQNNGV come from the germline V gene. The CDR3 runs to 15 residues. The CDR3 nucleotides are TGTGCCAGCAGCCCCGGGGGACAGAACCTTCTTGAAGCTTTCTTT. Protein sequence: CASSPGGQNLLEAFF.

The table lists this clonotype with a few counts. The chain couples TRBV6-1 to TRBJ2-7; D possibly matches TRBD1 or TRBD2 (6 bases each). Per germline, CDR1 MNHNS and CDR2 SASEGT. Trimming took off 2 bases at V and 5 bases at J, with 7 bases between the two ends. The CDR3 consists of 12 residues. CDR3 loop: CASSERGDEQYF. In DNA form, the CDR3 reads TGTGCCAGCAGTGAAAGGGGGGACGAGCAGTACTTC.